These 4 T cell receptor beta chains came from one sample sequenced in a study of blood T cell repertoires in COVID-19. Only in-frame clones appear in the TCRdb table, and some are missing; sequencing was by immunoSEQ multiplex PCR. The table shows tens of thousands of clones, with about nine tenths occurring only once. The specimen sequenced was peripheral blood. The receptors were sampled from a human donor in a cohort sampled during active COVID-19.

This clone was detected once. This sequence joins TRBV2 and TRBJ2-1; 10 bases are a match to TRBD1. This CDR3 is 15 amino acids long. The germline V gene encodes CDR1 SNHLY and CDR2 FYNNEI. Trimming cost V 5 bases and J 7 bases; bases outside gene matches: 8. The CDR3 DNA follows: TGTGCCAGCAGTCGACAGGGGGCGTGGGGTAATGAGCAGTTCTTC. Protein product: CASSRQGAWGNEQFF.

This chain connects TRBV6-6 to TRBJ2-3; no clear D. Germline V gene sequence: CDR1 MNHNY, CDR2 SVGAGI (reference sequence). Trimming stripped 5 bases from V and 6 bases from J, with 9 bases between. CDR3 length equals 12 residues. CDR3 loop: CASSLPRDTQYF. For the CDR3, the DNA is TGTGCCAGCAGTCTCCCGAGGGATACGCAGTATTTT.

The rearrangement links TRBV7-2 to TRBJ1-1; D is perhaps TRBD1 (5 bases). Germline V gives CDR1 SGHTA, CDR2 FQGNSA. The CDR3 is 13 amino acids. Trimming left V 5 bases short and J 6 bases short, with 13 bases between. CDR3 in amino acids: CASSPGGGPEAFF. The CDR3 nucleotides are TGTGCCAGCAGCCCGGGGGGGGGACCTGAAGCTTTCTTT.

The chain is built from TRBV15 and TRBJ2-2; TRBD1 might be the D (6 bases). The CDR3 length is 15 residues. CDR1 and CDR2 from the germline V gene are LNHNV and YYDKDF (reference sequence). Trimming stripped 4 bases from V and 0 bases from J, with 9 bases between. The CDR3 spells CATSIQGPNTGELFF. The CDR3 bases are TGTGCCACCAGCATCCAGGGGCCGAACACCGGGGAGCTGTTTTTT.